Following are 2 T cell receptor beta chains from one sample sequenced in a study of spatial heterogeneity in lung cancer. TCRdb independently ran MiXCR on the 5' RACE reads; one entry per CDR3 protein. This sample carries around 45,000 distinct CDR3 sequences, 22% of them seen once, and the ten largest clones take less than 9.5%. Specified time point: blood at routine non-recurrence follow-up after resection. The sequencing here drew on PBMCs, taken at follow-up. Receptor source: a female donor with early-stage non-small cell lung cancer.

This clonotype was seen repeatedly, ten times or more. The chain is built from TRBV7-9 and TRBJ2-5; a weak D match, TRBD1 (6 bases). The CDR3 is 15 amino acids. Trimming took 0 bases from V and 3 from J, leaving 11 bases between them. Germline V lookup: CDR1 SEHNR, CDR2 FQNEAQ (reference sequence). In nucleotides, the CDR3 is TGTGCCAGCAGCTTAGCGCAGGGGAAAGAAGAGACCCAGTACTTC. Its translation: CASSLAQGKEETQYF.

This chain links TRBV11-3 with TRBJ1-1; D uncertain. Germline CDR1 SGHNT, CDR2 YENEEA. Trimming removed 3 bases from V and 0 bases from J, with 5 bases in between. The CDR3 loop spans 13 amino acids. In nucleotides, the CDR3 is TGTGCCAGCAGCTTTACAATGAACACTGAAGCTTTCTTT. Translated, it gives CASSFTMNTEAFF.